The 22 T cell receptor beta chains below all came from one sample that was sequenced in a study of T cell responses to AZD1222 COVID-19 vaccine (dated by TCRdb to the early 2020s). The meaning of the sample's time point label: baseline before first vaccination. Reading the label with the study, this specimen's treatment or condition is: meningococcal conjugate vaccine given as trial control. The library was obtained by the immunoSEQ multiplex PCR assay. This is the immuneACCESS table as TCRdb keeps it, with only in-frame sequences that have V and J called. A part of the clones is gone; compared with another copy, unresolved V genes explain less than half, and the rest is unexplained. This sample comprises about 140,000 clones, more than 85% of them detected only once. Of the sample, 0.7% to 1% is held by the ten largest clones. This material consisted of peripheral blood, taken on day 0 of MenACWY control vaccination. The source is an adult in good health.

V is TRBV7-8 and J is TRBJ2-6, with D perhaps TRBD1 or TRBD2 (6 bases each). The CDR3 runs to 18 residues. V lost 3 bases and J lost 0, with 15 bases in between. Germline assignment: CDR1 SGHVS and CDR2 FQNEAQ. The CDR3 nucleotides are TGTGCCAGCAGCTTGCCCAGAGGGGGGATCTCTGGGGCCAACGTCCTGACTTTC. Encoded protein: CASSLPRGGISGANVLTF.

V usage is TRBV2 and J usage is TRBJ2-1; possibly TRBD1 or TRBD2 for D (6 bases each). The CDR3 extends over 14 amino acids. Germline CDR1 and CDR2: SNHLY and FYNNEI. Trimming took 4 bases from V and 7 from J, leaving 14 bases between them. The CDR3 DNA follows: TGTGCCAGCAGTGTTCGGAGGGGGTATAATGAGCAGTTCTTC. It encodes CASSVRRGYNEQFF.

The chain combines TRBV5-4 with TRBJ1-4; TRBD1 aligns across 7 bases. The germline V gene has CDR1 SGHNT and CDR2 YYREEE (reference sequence). This CDR3 comprises 15 residues. Germline trimming cut 4 bases from V and 6 bases from J; bases unmatched to any gene: 9. The CDR3 spells CASSPTGDKDEKLFF. The CDR3 bases are TGTGCCAGCAGCCCCACAGGGGATAAGGATGAAAAACTGTTTTTT.

The V and J genes are TRBV21-1 and TRBJ2-7; the tabulated D call, TRBD2, remains unverified against the DNA. TRBV21-1 is termed a pseudogene. The CDR3 runs to 14 residues. CDR3: CASSKEESSYEQYF. CDR3 in DNA: TGTGCCAGCAGCAAAGAAGAGAGCTCCTACGAGCAGTACTTC.

The J gene is TRBJ1-1, the V gene TRBV12-3 or TRBV12-4; D ambiguous. V lost 6 bases and J 1 base, leaving 9 bases between the germline ends. The CDR3 loop spans 13 amino acids. This CDR3 reads CASSREANTEAFF. Written as DNA, the CDR3 is TGTGCCAGCAGCCGAGAGGCGAACACTGAAGCTTTCTTT.

This clone was counted once. This chain connects TRBV5-8 to TRBJ2-1; 7 bases align to TRBD2. Losses at the gene ends were 2 bases for V and 3 bases for J; bases not matched to a gene: 2. The CDR3 covers 14 residues. Looked up from germline, CDR1 is SGHTS and CDR2 is YDEGEE. The CDR3 coding sequence is TGTGCCAGCAGCTTCCCGGGGGGCTACAATGAGCAGTTCTTC. It translates to CASSFPGGYNEQFF.

V gene TRBV4-1 combines with J gene TRBJ1-6; D is uncertain. Per the germline V gene, CDR1 is MGHRA and CDR2 is YSYEKL. The CDR3 sequence is 15 residues long. The V and J ends lost 1 base and 8 bases respectively, with 12 bases between them. Written as DNA, the CDR3 is TGCGCCAGCAGCCAAGTGTCCGGGGAGGATTCACCCCTCCACTTT. Its protein product is CASSQVSGEDSPLHF.

The genes are TRBV7-9 and TRBJ2-7, with 13 bases identical to TRBD2. Germline trimming cut 0 bases from V and 0 bases from J; bases unmatched to any gene: 8. Germline V gives CDR1 SEHNR, CDR2 FQNEAQ (reference sequence). The CDR3 runs to 19 residues. The DNA for the CDR3 is TGTGCCAGCAGCTTAGCTGGACGGGGACTAGCGGGGATCTCCTACGAGCAGTACTTC. This sequence encodes CASSLAGRGLAGISYEQYF. The variable domain in full, completed from reference TRBV7-9 and TRBJ2-7, reads DTGVSQNPRHKITKRGQNVTFRCDPISEHNRLYWYRQTLGQGPEFLTYFQNEAQLEKSRLLSDRFSAERPKGSFSTLEIQRTEQGDSAMYLCASSLAGRGLAGISYEQYFGPGTRLTVT.

The chain combines TRBV5-5 with TRBJ2-1, with D perhaps TRBD2 (5 bases). V lost 0 bases, J lost 2 bases, and 15 bases lay in between. The V gene's germline CDR1 is SGHKS and CDR2 YYEKEE (reference sequence). CDR3 size: 17 residues. Here the CDR3 DNA reads TGTGCCAGCAGCTTGGATCGGGCCGTCGGGGCCTACAATGAGCAGTTCTTC. This translates into CASSLDRAVGAYNEQFF.

CDR3 in amino acids: CASSRGTGNPPSSGYTF. The CDR3 DNA follows: TGTGCCAGCAGCCGAGGGACAGGGAATCCGCCTTCTAGTGGCTACACCTTC. The chain recombines TRBV3-1 (or the pseudogene TRBV3-2) with TRBJ1-2, with TRBD1 matching over 9 bases. The CDR3 loop spans 17 amino acids. CDR1 LGHDT and CDR2 YNNKEL come from the germline V gene (reference sequence). Unmatched junction bases numbered 16, after V lost 4 bases and J lost 7 bases.

This rearrangement joins TRBV6-6 to TRBJ1-1; D might be TRBD1 (5 bases). The CDR3 sequence is 13 residues long. Trimming pared 6 bases from V and 1 base from J, leaving 9 bases between. The germline V gene encodes CDR1 MNHNY and CDR2 SVGAGI (reference sequence). CDR3 amino acids: CASSPQENTEAFF. DNA of the CDR3: TGTGCCAGCAGCCCACAGGAGAACACTGAAGCTTTCTTT.

V usage is TRBV6-5 and J usage is TRBJ2-7, with a possible D match to TRBD2 (6 bases). Between the trimmed V and J ends, which lost 8 bases and 5 bases, there was a span of 19 bases. Germline lookup yields CDR1 MNHEY and CDR2 SVGAGI. CDR3 length equals 14 residues. This CDR3 reads CASSHSGSYDEQYF. CDR3 coding DNA: TGTGCCAGCTCTCACAGCGGGTCGTACGACGAGCAGTACTTC.

This chain connects TRBV18 to TRBJ2-1; 8 positions agree with TRBD2. Germline V gene data show CDR1 as KGHSH and CDR2 as LQKENI. Unmatched junction bases numbered 5, after V lost 2 bases and J lost 5 bases. The CDR3 is 15 residues long. The CDR3 region has the DNA TGTGCCAGCTCACCATTGAGCGGGAGCCACAATGAGCAGTTCTTC. It translates to CASSPLSGSHNEQFF.

The J gene is TRBJ1-2, the V gene TRBV18; the D gene is possibly TRBD1 (6 bases). The V gene's germline CDR1 is KGHSH and CDR2 LQKENI. This CDR3 comprises 16 residues. V lost 2 bases and J lost 5, with 18 bases in between. The CDR3 region is CASSPEVAGADYGYTF. The CDR3 DNA reads as TGTGCCAGCTCACCAGAGGTGGCAGGGGCTGATTATGGCTACACCTTC. The entire variable domain, with the rest obtained from reference TRBV18 and TRBJ1-2, is as follows: NAGVMQNPRHLVRRRGQEARLRCSPMKGHSHVYWYRQLPEEGLKFMVYLQKENIIDESGMPKERFSAEFPKEGPSILRIQQVVRGDSAAYFCASSPEVAGADYGYTFGSGTRLTVV.

This chain links TRBV2 with TRBJ2-3; 10 bases agree with TRBD2. Germline CDR1 is SNHLY and CDR2 is FYNNEI. The CDR3 runs to 16 residues. J lost 0 bases, V lost 6 bases, and 6 bases had no gene match. The CDR3 here is CASRWIAGGSTDTQYF. The CDR3 coding sequence is TGTGCCAGCAGGTGGATAGCGGGGGGTAGCACAGATACGCAGTATTTT.

The chain joins TRBV5-1 to TRBJ1-2, with TRBD1 identical over 11 bases. V was pared by 0 bases and J by 4 bases, with 2 bases of the junction left unmatched. The CDR3 is made up of 15 amino acids. CDR1 and CDR2 (germline): SGHRS, YFSETQ. This chain's CDR3 is CASSLGTGGIYGYTF. CDR3 DNA: TGCGCCAGCAGCTTGGGGACAGGGGGCATCTATGGCTACACCTTC. Based on the CDR3 plus reference TRBV5-1 and TRBJ1-2, the full variable domain is KAGVTQTPRYLIKTRGQQVTLSCSPISGHRSVSWYQQTPGQGLQFLFEYFSETQRNKGNFPGRFSGRQFSNSRSEMNVSTLELGDSALYLCASSLGTGGIYGYTFGSGTRLTVV.

This clone was recorded once. Within the sample, other DNA sequences also encode this same CDR3. This rearrangement joins TRBV24-1 to TRBJ1-5; maybe TRBD1 (6 bases). V lost 3 bases and J 4 bases, leaving 9 bases between the germline ends. The CDR3 is 14 residues long. Germline CDR1 is KGHDR and CDR2 is SFDVKD. The CDR3 nucleotides are TGTGCCACCAGTGATCTGGACAGTAATCAGCCCCAGCATTTT. Protein sequence: CATSDLDSNQPQHF.

The chain has TRBV15 and TRBJ2-5, with D perhaps being TRBD1 or TRBD2 (5 bases each). CDR1 LNHNV and CDR2 YYDKDF come from the germline V gene (reference sequence). V gave up 0 bases and J gave up 5 bases, with 13 bases separating them. The CDR3 totals 15 residues. Here the CDR3 reads CATSRDRGGLETQYF. The CDR3 nucleotides read TGTGCCACCAGCAGAGATCGGGGCGGGTTGGAGACCCAGTACTTC.

The gene calls are TRBV6-5 and TRBJ1-6; 8 bases are shared with TRBD1. The CDR3 covers 13 residues. Per germline, CDR1 MNHEY and CDR2 SVGAGI. The V segment lost 5 bases and the J segment 8 bases; nucleotides outside the gene matches: 2. The CDR3, as DNA: TGTGCCAGCAGTCGACAGGGGTATTCACCCCTCCACTTT. Protein product: CASSRQGYSPLHF.

The chain joins TRBV27 to TRBJ1-2; D is ambiguous. The CDR3 extends over 18 amino acids. From germline, CDR1 is MNHEY and CDR2 SMNVEV (reference sequence). Trimming cost V 5 bases and J 3 bases, with 25 bases left between them. The CDR3 here is CASSPFLRSPRLDYGYTF. CDR3 nucleotide sequence: TGTGCCAGCAGTCCCTTTTTGAGGTCCCCGCGGTTGGACTATGGCTACACCTTC.

V and J are TRBV7-7 and TRBJ2-2, with D unclear. V was shortened by 0 bases and J by 0 bases, with 8 bases between the two germline ends. Germline CDR1 and CDR2: SSHAT and FNYEAQ (reference sequence). The CDR3 totals 16 residues. The DNA of the CDR3 is TGTGCCAGCAGCTTAGCCCCGGCCACGAACACCGGGGAGCTGTTTTTT. It translates to CASSLAPATNTGELFF.

V is TRBV5-1 and J is TRBJ2-2, with D perhaps matching TRBD1 (6 bases). V was shortened by 1 base and J by 7 bases, with 8 bases between the two germline ends. Germline V gives CDR1 SGHRS, CDR2 YFSETQ. The CDR3 runs 13 residues. The CDR3 reads CASSLTGIGELFF. The CDR3 coding sequence is TGCGCCAGCAGCTTGACAGGGATCGGGGAGCTGTTTTTT.